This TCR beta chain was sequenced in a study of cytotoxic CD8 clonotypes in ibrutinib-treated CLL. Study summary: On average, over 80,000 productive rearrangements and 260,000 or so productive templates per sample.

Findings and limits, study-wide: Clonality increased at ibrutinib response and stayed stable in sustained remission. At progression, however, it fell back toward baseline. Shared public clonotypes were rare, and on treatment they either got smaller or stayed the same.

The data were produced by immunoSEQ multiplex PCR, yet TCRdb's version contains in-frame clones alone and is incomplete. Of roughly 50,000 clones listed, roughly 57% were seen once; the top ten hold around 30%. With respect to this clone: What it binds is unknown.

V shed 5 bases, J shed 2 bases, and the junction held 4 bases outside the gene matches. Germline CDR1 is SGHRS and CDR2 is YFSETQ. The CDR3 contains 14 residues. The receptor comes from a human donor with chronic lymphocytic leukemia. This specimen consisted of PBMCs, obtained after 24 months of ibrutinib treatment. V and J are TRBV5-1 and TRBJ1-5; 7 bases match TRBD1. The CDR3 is CASSYRGGNQPQHF. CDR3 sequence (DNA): TGCGCCAGCAGTTACAGGGGTGGCAATCAGCCCCAGCATTTT.